A selection of T cell receptor beta chains follows, all from one sample in a study of T cells after yellow fever vaccination. TCRdb processed the 5' RACE reads anew with MiXCR; each CDR3 protein has one entry. The table has hundreds of thousands of distinct CDR3 sequences, 3.6% seen once. The sample here was PBMCs, taken on the day of the yellow fever booster vaccination. The receptors were sampled from a man between 18 and 29 years old who received the YFV17D yellow fever vaccine. Each CDR3 is given with its conserved first and last residue. The D gene is left open where the match is weak. Clone size is given for some rows only: seen once, a few or many times, or a class if the clone is expanded.

TRBV5-1,.,TRBJ1-6,few,TGCGCCAGCAGTCAGAATAATTCACCCCTCCACTTT,CASSQNNSPLHF
TRBV11-3,.,TRBJ2-2,few,TGTGCCAGCAGCTTATCCGGGTCGAGCACCGGGGAGCTGTTTTTT,CASSLSGSSTGELFF
TRBV5-1,TRBD1,TRBJ1-2,many,TGCGCCAGCAGCTTTTCCACGCTAAAACAGGGGGCGACTAACTATGGCTACACCTTC,CASSFSTLKQGATNYGYTF
TRBV28,.,TRBJ2-5,many,TGTGCCAGCAGTTTATGGTACTTCACAGCGGAGACCCAGTACTTC,CASSLWYFTAETQYF
TRBV2,TRBD1,TRBJ1-5,few,TGTGCCAGCTTATACAGGGGTTCCAATCAGCCCCAGCATTTT,CASLYRGSNQPQHF
TRBV4-1,TRBD2,TRBJ2-3,few,TGCGCCAGCAGCCAAGTCGTCTTCGGGACTAAGACGCAGTATTTT,CASSQVVFGTKTQYF
TRBV2,TRBD2,TRBJ2-3,.,TGTGCCAGCAGTTCCAGGCTTAGCGGGGGTAGAGATACGCAGTATTTT,CASSSRLSGGRDTQYF
TRBV4-3,.,TRBJ2-5,few,TGCGCCAGCAGCCATTATCGAAACTACTTCGCAGAGACCCAGTACTTC,CASSHYRNYFAETQYF
TRBV6-6,.,TRBJ1-5,.,TGTGCCAGCAGTATTACTAATCAGCCCCAGCATTTT,CASSITNQPQHF
TRBV4-3,.,TRBJ2-1,few,TGCGCCAGCAGCCTAGAGAGTTCCCCCTACAATGAGCAGTTCTTC,CASSLESSPYNEQFF
TRBV10-3,.,TRBJ2-5,.,TGTGCCATCAGTGACTTTGGGCAGGGTGAGACCCAGTACTTC,CAISDFGQGETQYF
TRBV7-3,.,TRBJ2-3,many,TGTGCCAGCAGCTTAAGACCAGGGGGGGCAGATACGCAGTATTTT,CASSLRPGGADTQYF
TRBV24-1,.,TRBJ2-6,few,TGTGCCACCAGTGACCCTCGGACAGTCTCTGGGGCCAACGTCCTGACTTTC,CATSDPRTVSGANVLTF
TRBV30,TRBD1,TRBJ2-2,many,TGTGCCTCCACTCCGGGACAGGGGAACACCGGGGAGCTGTTTTTT,CASTPGQGNTGELFF